This T cell receptor (beta chain) was sequenced during a study of T-cell reconstitution after alpha-beta-depleted transplantation in children. The CDR3 length is 14 residues. CDR1 is DFQATT and CDR2 is SNEGSKA in the germline V gene (reference sequence). Trimming cost V 3 bases and J 6 bases; bases outside gene matches: 7. A remark on this clonotype: Its antigen is as yet unknown.

Study results and caveats: T-cell counts and diversity were attributed mostly to newly produced T cells one year after transplant. Recipient T cells and thymic progenitors that survived were the source of the high TCRbeta diversity seen at day 60 in some patients.

Unique molecular identifiers tagged the TCRbeta library. TCRdb independently ran MiXCR on the PCR reads; one entry per CDR3 protein. The data hold about 240,000 distinct CDR3 sequences, with about 23% observed a single time. Specimen: PBMCs, collected before TCRalphabeta/CD19-depleted stem cell transplant. The TCR originated in a girl aged 2-10 years with Fanconi anemia, due to receive a stem cell transplant. This chain connects TRBV20-1 to TRBJ2-7; TRBD2 agrees at 11 bases. This CDR3 is CSARTAGLAGEQYF. CDR3 nucleotide sequence: TGCAGTGCTAGGACTGCAGGACTAGCGGGCGAGCAGTACTTC.